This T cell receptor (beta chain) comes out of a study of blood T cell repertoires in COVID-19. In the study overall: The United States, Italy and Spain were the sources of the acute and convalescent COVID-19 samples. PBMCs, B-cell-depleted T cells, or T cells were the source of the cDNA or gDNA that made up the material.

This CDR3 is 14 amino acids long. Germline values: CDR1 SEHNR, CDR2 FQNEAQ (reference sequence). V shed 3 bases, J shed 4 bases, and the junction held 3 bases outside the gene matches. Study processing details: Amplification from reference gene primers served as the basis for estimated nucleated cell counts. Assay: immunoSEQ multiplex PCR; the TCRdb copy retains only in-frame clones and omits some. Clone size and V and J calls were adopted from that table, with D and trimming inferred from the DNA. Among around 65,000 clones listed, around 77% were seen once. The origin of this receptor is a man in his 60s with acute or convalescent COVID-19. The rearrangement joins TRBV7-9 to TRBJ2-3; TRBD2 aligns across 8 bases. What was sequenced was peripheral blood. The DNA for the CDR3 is TGTGCCAGCAGCTTCGGGGGGGGCCCAGATACGCAGTATTTT. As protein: CASSFGGGPDTQYF.